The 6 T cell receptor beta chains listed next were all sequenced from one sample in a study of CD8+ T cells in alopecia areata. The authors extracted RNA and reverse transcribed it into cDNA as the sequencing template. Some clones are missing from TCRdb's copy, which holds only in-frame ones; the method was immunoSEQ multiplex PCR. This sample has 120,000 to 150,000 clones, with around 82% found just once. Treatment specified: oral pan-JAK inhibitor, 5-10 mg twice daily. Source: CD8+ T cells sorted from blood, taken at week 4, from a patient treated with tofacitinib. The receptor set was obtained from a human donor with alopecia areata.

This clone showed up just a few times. The CDR3 DNA follows: TGCGCCAGCAGCCAAGTTACAGGGGTTGGTTACGAGCAGTACTTC. Translating gives CASSQVTGVGYEQYF. V gene TRBV4-1 combines with J gene TRBJ2-7, with 7 bases that match TRBD1. V shed 1 base and J 4 bases; nucleotides not matched to a gene: 7. The CDR3 sequence is 15 residues long. From germline, CDR1 is MGHRA and CDR2 YSYEKL.

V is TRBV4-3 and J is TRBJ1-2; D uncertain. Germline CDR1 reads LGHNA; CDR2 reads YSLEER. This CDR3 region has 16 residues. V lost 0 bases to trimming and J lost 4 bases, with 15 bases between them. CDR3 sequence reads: CASSQDDSGLPYGYTF. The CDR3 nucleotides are TGCGCCAGCAGCCAAGATGATTCAGGTTTACCCTATGGCTACACCTTC.

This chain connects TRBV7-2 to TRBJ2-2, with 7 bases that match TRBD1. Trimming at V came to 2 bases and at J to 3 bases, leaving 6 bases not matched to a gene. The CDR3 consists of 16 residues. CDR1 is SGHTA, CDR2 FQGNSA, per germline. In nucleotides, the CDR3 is TGTGCCAGCAGCTTACTAAGGGGGCTCGACACCGGGGAGCTGTTTTTT. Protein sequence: CASSLLRGLDTGELFF.

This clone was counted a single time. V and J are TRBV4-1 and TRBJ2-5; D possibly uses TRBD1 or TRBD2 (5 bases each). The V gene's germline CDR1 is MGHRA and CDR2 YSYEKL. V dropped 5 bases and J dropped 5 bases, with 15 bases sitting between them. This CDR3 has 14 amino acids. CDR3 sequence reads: CASSSFLEGETQYF. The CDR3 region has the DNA TGCGCCAGCAGCTCCTTCCTCGAGGGGGAGACCCAGTACTTC.

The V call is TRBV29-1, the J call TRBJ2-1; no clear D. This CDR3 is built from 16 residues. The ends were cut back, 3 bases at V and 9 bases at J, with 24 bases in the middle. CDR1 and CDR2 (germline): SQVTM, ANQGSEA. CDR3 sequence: CSVDSGGVRLYGEQFF. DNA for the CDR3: TGCAGCGTTGATTCGGGCGGCGTACGGTTATACGGTGAGCAGTTCTTC.

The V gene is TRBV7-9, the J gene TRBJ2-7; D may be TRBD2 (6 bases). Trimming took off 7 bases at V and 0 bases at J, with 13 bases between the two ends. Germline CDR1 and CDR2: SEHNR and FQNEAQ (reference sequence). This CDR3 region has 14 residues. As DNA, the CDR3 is TGTGCCAGCACGCCTAGCGCGATCTCCTACGAGCAGTACTTC. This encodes CASTPSAISYEQYF.